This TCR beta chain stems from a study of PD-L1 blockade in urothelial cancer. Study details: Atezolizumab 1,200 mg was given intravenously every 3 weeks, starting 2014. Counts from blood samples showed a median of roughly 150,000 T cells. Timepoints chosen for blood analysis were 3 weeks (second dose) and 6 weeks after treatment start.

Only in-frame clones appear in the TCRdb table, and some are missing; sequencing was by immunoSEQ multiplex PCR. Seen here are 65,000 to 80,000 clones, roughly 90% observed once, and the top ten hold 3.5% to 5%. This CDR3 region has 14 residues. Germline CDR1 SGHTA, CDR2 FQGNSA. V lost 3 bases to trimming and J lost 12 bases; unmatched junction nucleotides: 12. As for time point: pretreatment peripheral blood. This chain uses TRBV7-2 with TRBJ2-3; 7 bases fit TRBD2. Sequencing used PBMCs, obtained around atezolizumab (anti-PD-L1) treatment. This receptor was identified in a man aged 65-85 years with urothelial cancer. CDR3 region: CASSLERLAWGQYF. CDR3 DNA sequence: TGTGCCAGCAGCTTGGAAAGACTAGCTTGGGGCCAGTATTTT.